The present T cell receptor (beta chain) was sequenced within a study of technical replicates of blood from several donors. V lost 7 bases and J 4 bases, leaving 10 bases between the germline ends. Germline CDR1 SNHLY, CDR2 FYNNEI. The CDR3 extends over 12 amino acids. Sequenced by immunoSEQ multiplex PCR; TCRdb stores in-frame clones only, minus some. The sample carries approximately 75,000 clones, 95% to 98% recorded once. This sequence joins TRBV2 and TRBJ2-5; the D gene is possibly TRBD1 (5 bases). The sequence derives from a human donor in good health. Sample: T cells isolated from PBMCs. The CDR3 here is CASTRVLETQYF. The CDR3 nucleotides read TGTGCCAGCACCAGGGTATTAGAGACCCAGTACTTC.